This T cell receptor beta chain was sequenced in a study of T cell responses to AZD1222 COVID-19 vaccine. Produced via immunoSEQ multiplex PCR; TCRdb's table is partial and in-frame only. The table records under 140,000 clones, around 82% of them present only once. The specimen comprised peripheral blood, sampled on day 0 of AZD1222 vaccination. The clonotype was recovered from an adult in good health.

As DNA, the CDR3 is TGTGCCAGCAGCCTCTGGGGGAACACTGAAGCTTTCTTT. This codes for CASSLWGNTEAFF. The gene calls are TRBV11-2 and TRBJ1-1; the D is unclear. The V end was cut by 5 bases, the J end by 1 base, with 8 bases between. The CDR3 totals 13 residues. Germline-derived CDR1 and CDR2 are SGHAT and FQNNGV.